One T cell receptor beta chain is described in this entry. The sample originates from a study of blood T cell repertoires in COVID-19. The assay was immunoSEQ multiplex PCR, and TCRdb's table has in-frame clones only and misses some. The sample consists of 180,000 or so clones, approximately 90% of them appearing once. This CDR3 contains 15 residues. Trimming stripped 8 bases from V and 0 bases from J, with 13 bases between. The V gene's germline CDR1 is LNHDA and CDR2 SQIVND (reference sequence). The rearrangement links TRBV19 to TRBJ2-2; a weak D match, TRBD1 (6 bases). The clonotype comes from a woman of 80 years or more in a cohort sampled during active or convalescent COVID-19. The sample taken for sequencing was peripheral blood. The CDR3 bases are TGTGCCAGTCAAACAGGGAATTCGAACACCGGGGAGCTGTTTTTT. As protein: CASQTGNSNTGELFF.